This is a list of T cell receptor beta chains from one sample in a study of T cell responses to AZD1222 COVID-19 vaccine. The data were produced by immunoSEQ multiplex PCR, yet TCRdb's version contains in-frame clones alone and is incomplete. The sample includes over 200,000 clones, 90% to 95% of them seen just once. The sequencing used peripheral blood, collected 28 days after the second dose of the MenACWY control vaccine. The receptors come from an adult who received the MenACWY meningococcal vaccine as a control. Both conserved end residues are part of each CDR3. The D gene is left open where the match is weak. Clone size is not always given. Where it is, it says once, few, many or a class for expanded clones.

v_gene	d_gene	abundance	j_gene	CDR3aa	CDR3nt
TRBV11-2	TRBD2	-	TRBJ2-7	CASSPTTSGRFYEQYF	TGTGCCAGCAGCCCGACCACTAGCGGGAGGTTCTACGAGCAGTACTTC
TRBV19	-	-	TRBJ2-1	CASISPRDEQFF	TGTGCCAGTATATCCCCTAGAGATGAGCAGTTCTTC
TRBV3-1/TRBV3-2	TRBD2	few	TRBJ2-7	CASLNKREWYEQYF	TGTGCCAGCTTAAATAAGCGGGAGTGGTACGAGCAGTACTTC
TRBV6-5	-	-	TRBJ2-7	CASSKTVSTSYEQYF	TGTGCCAGCAGTAAGACAGTATCCACTTCCTACGAGCAGTACTTC
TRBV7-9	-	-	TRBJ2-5	CASCPRDGATQYF	TGTGCCAGCTGCCCCCGGGACGGCGCGACCCAGTACTTC
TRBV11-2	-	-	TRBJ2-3	CASSLMSPTDTQYF	TGTGCCAGCAGCTTAATGTCCCCTACAGATACGCAGTATTTT
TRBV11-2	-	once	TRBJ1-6	CASSLPPDRSYNSPLHF	TGTGCCAGCAGCTTACCCCCCGACAGGTCCTATAATTCACCCCTCCACTTT
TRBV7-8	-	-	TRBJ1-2	CASSLERGFPNYGYTF	TGTGCCAGCAGCTTAGAGCGGGGCTTCCCAAACTATGGCTACACCTTC
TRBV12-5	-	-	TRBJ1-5	CASVLTRTAAKNQPQHF	TGTGCTAGTGTCCTCACACGGACAGCAGCAAAAAATCAGCCCCAGCATTTT
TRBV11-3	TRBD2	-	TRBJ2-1	CASSLDVLREVRNEQFF	TGTGCCAGCAGCTTAGACGTCTTGCGGGAGGTAAGGAATGAGCAGTTCTTC
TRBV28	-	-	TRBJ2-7	CASSRRARIYEQYF	TGTGCCAGCAGCCGCCGGGCCCGAATCTACGAGCAGTACTTC
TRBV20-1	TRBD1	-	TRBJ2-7	CSASIQGAYEQYF	TGCAGTGCTAGTATACAGGGGGCATACGAGCAGTACTTC
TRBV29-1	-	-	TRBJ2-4	CSVAGRANKNIQYF	TGCAGCGTTGCTGGCAGGGCAAACAAAAACATTCAGTACTTC
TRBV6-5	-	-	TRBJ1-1	CASSYSETAGATEAFF	TGTGCCAGCAGTTATTCAGAGACAGCCGGGGCCACTGAAGCTTTCTTT
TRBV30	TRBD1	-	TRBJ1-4	CAWSVGTVNEKLFF	TGTGCCTGGAGTGTCGGGACAGTAAATGAAAAACTGTTTTTT
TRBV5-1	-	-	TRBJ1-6	CASSPGQYSPLHF	TGCGCCAGCAGCCCAGGACAGTATTCACCCCTCCACTTT
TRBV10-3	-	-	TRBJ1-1	CAISEQLNTEAFF	TGTGCCATCAGTGAACAGCTGAACACTGAAGCTTTCTTT
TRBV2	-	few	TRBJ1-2	CASSERLGGYTF	TGTGCCAGCAGTGAAAGACTCGGCGGCTACACCTTC
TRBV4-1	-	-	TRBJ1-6	CASSQGPGVSTPLHF	TGCGCCAGCAGCCAAGGCCCAGGGGTCAGTACACCCCTCCACTTT
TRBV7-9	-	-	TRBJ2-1	CASSAIEQFF	TGTGCCAGCAGCGCAATCGAGCAGTTCTTC
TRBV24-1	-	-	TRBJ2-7	CATSQTGSYEQYF	TGTGCCACCAGCCAGACAGGTTCCTACGAGCAGTACTTC
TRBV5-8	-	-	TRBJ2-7	CASSLVGYEQYF	TGTGCCAGCAGCTTGGTTGGCTACGAGCAGTACTTC
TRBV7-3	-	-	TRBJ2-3	CASSLSRESTDTQYF	TGTGCCAGCAGCTTATCGCGGGAAAGCACAGATACGCAGTATTTT
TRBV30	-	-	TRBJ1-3	CAWSTKPSSGNTIYF	TGTGCCTGGAGCACGAAACCAAGCTCTGGAAACACCATATATTTT
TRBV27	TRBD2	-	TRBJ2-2	CASSFGLAGVSTGELFF	TGTGCCAGCAGTTTTGGTTTAGCGGGAGTTTCCACCGGGGAGCTGTTTTTT
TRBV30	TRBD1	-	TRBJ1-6	CAWGDRSDSPLHF	TGTGCCTGGGGGGACAGGTCCGACTCACCCCTCCACTTT
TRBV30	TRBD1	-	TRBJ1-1	CAWGTGSFEAFF	TGTGCCTGGGGGACAGGGAGTTTTGAAGCTTTCTTT
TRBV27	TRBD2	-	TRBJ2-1	CASKGGRAFRFNEQFF	TGTGCCAGCAAGGGCGGGAGGGCCTTCAGGTTCAATGAGCAGTTCTTC
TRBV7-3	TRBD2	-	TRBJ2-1	CASSVSAAGGEQFF	TGTGCCAGCAGTGTTAGCGCCGCGGGAGGGGAGCAGTTCTTC
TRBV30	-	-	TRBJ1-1	CAWSRMNTEAFF	TGTGCCTGGAGTAGGATGAACACTGAAGCTTTCTTT
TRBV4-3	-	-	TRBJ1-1	CASSQDMRGPVEAFF	TGCGCCAGCAGCCAAGATATGAGGGGACCGGTTGAAGCTTTCTTT
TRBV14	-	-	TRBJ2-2	CASNPGASTGELFF	TGTGCCAGCAACCCAGGGGCGAGCACCGGGGAGCTGTTTTTT
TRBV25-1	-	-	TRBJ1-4	CASSGRQDGINEKLFF	TGTGCCAGCAGTGGGAGACAGGACGGCATAAATGAAAAACTGTTTTTT
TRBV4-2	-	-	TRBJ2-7	CASSQDLDTSYEQYF	TGTGCCAGCAGCCAAGATCTGGACACCTCCTACGAGCAGTACTTC
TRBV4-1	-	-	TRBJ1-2	CASSQLGDYGYTF	TGCGCCAGCAGCCAATTGGGAGACTATGGCTACACCTTC
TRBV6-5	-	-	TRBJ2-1	CASRAFGEQFF	TGTGCCAGCAGGGCTTTCGGTGAGCAGTTCTTC
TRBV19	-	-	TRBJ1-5	CASLQAGGSQPQHF	TGTGCCAGCCTTCAGGCGGGGGGCTCTCAGCCCCAGCATTTT
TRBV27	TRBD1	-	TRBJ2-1	CASSLLGGAYNEQFF	TGTGCCAGCAGTTTATTAGGGGGCGCCTACAATGAGCAGTTCTTC
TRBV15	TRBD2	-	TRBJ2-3	CATSRDPPRGADTQYF	TGTGCCACCAGCAGAGATCCACCCCGGGGGGCAGATACGCAGTATTTT
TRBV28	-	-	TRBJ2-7	CASSKPGSGEQYF	TGTGCCAGCAGTAAACCAGGGTCCGGGGAGCAGTACTTC
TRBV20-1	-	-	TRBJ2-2	CSASSGPGELFF	TGCAGTGCTAGTTCCGGGCCCGGGGAGCTGTTTTTT
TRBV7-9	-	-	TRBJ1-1	CASSIRTANTEAFF	TGTGCCAGCAGCATCCGAACGGCGAACACTGAAGCTTTCTTT
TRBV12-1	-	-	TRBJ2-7	CASSRGTSGRNSSYEQYF	TGTGCCAGCAGCCGAGGGACTAGCGGGAGAAATAGCTCCTACGAGCAGTACTTC
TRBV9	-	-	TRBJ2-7	CASSARLGSAYEQYF	TGTGCCAGCAGCGCCAGACTAGGAAGCGCCTACGAGCAGTACTTC
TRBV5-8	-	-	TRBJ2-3	CASSFQGPYTDTQYF	TGTGCCAGCAGCTTCCAGGGGCCATACACAGATACGCAGTATTTT
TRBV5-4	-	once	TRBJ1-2	CASSPDRNYGYTF	TGTGCCAGCAGCCCCGACAGGAATTATGGCTACACCTTC
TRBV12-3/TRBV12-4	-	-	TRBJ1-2	CASSLGTSSAF	TGTGCCAGCAGTTTGGGGACTTCCTCCGCCTTC
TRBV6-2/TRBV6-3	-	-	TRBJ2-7	CASSYHTYSYEQYF	TGTGCCAGCAGTTACCACACCTACTCCTACGAGCAGTACTTC
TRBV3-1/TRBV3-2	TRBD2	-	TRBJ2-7	CASSPGTSGKTYEQYF	TGTGCCAGCAGCCCCGGGACTAGCGGGAAGACCTACGAGCAGTACTTC
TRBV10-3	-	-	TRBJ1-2	CAISDGSGAYTF	TGTGCCATCAGTGACGGGTCCGGGGCCTACACCTTC
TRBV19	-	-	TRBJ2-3	CASTGRHTDTQYF	TGTGCCAGTACGGGCAGACACACAGATACGCAGTATTTT
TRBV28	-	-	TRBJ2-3	CASSLVGYTQYF	TGTGCCAGCTCCCTGGTCGGCTATACGCAGTATTTT
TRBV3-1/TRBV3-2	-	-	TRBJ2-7	CASSRASYEQYF	TGTGCCAGCAGCCGGGCGTCCTACGAGCAGTACTTC
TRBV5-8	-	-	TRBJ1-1	CASSRDLGENTEAFF	TGTGCCAGCAGCCGGGACCTGGGTGAGAACACTGAAGCTTTCTTT
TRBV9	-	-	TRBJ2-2	CASSVAGAGTGELFF	TGTGCCAGCAGCGTAGCGGGGGCCGGCACCGGGGAGCTGTTTTTT
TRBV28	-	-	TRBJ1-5	CASSFRGQPQHF	TGTGCCAGCAGTTTCAGGGGTCAGCCCCAGCATTTT
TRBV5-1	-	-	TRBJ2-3	CASSLARLATDTQYF	TGCGCCAGCAGCTTGGCCAGGCTAGCTACGGATACGCAGTATTTT